A single sample is the source of the 8 T cell receptor beta chains below, sequenced in a study of regulatory T cells in long-lasting Graves disease. iRepertoire HTBI primers and Arm-PCR of CDR3 regions built TCR beta libraries. MiXCR, applied by TCRdb to the multiplex PCR reads, yields one record per CDR3 protein. The data contain 400,000 to 650,000 distinct CDR3 sequences, 15% to 20% of them singletons. Time point noted: newly diagnosed GD, antithyroid drugs for less than 3 months. The authors made the TCR library using RNA they extracted from PBMCs. These data were also filed under a second study, of T cells in Graves' hyperthyroidism and ophthalmopathy.

The source material was peripheral blood mononuclear cells (PBMCs), sampled at new diagnosis, from a patient treated with antithyroid drugs. The source is a woman aged 35-65 years with Graves disease.

This clonotype was observed at least ten times. The chain has TRBV28 and TRBJ2-3, with 8 bases matching TRBD2. Trimming took 6 bases from V and 5 from J; bases not matched to a gene: 10. The CDR3 extends over 15 amino acids. Germline V gives CDR1 MDHEN, CDR2 SYDVKM. The CDR3 sequence is CASRPAGTRRDTQYF. For the CDR3, the DNA is TGTGCCAGCAGGCCGGCAGGGACTAGACGAGATACGCAGTATTTT.

Many counts were recorded for this clonotype. The chain links TRBV3-1 to TRBJ2-2; no clear D gene. CDR3 length equals 13 residues. Trimming took off 4 bases at V and 6 bases at J, with 9 bases between the two ends. From germline, CDR1 is LGHDT and CDR2 YNNKEL (reference sequence). The CDR3 spells CASSLSSAGELFF. CDR3 DNA sequence: TGTGCCAGCAGCCTTTCTAGTGCCGGGGAGCTGTTTTTT. The variable domain in full, with the rest retrieved from reference TRBV3-1 and TRBJ2-2, is DTAVSQTPKYLVTQMGNDKSIKCEQNLGHDTMYWYKQDSKKFLKIMFSYNNKELIINETVPNRFSPKSPDKAHLNLHINSLELGDSAVYFCASSLSSAGELFFGEGSRLTVL.

This clonotype was detected only a few times. J is TRBJ2-2 and V is TRBV30, with D unclear. This CDR3 spans 17 amino acids. Germline-derived CDR1 and CDR2 are GTSNPN and SVGIG (reference sequence). Trimming pared 3 bases from V and 3 bases from J, leaving 20 bases between. The CDR3 sequence is CAWRGLFGSFYTGELFF. As DNA, the CDR3 is TGTGCCTGGAGGGGGTTGTTCGGCAGCTTTTACACCGGGGAGCTGTTTTTT.

A few counts support this clonotype. This rearrangement joins TRBV4-1 to TRBJ1-5, with D unresolved. CDR1 MGHRA and CDR2 YSYEKL come from the germline V gene. Deletions cut 1 base from V and 4 bases from J, with 5 bases between. CDR3 length: 13 amino acids. CDR3 sequence: CASSQATNQPQHF. In DNA, the CDR3 is TGCGCCAGCAGCCAAGCCACAAATCAGCCCCAGCATTTT.

This clonotype was detected ten times or more. The V and J genes are TRBV7-6 and TRBJ1-2; the match to TRBD1 covers 9 bases. The V gene end was trimmed by 6 bases and the J gene end by 5 bases; junction bases not matched to a gene: 7. Germline lookup yields CDR1 SGHVS and CDR2 FNYEAQ. CDR3 length equals 14 residues. CDR3 sequence reads: CASSTGGTGYGYTF. The CDR3 nucleotides are TGTGCCAGCAGTACAGGGGGCACGGGATATGGCTACACCTTC.

This clonotype was seen repeatedly, ten times or more. This chain uses TRBV7-3 with TRBJ1-1, with D unclear. CDR1 and CDR2 (germline): SGHTA, FQGTGA. V was clipped by 1 base and J by 7 bases, with 13 bases between them. This CDR3 has 14 residues. The CDR3 DNA reads as TGTGCCAGCAGCTTAAGCTCCTCCTCCAGTGAAGCTTTCTTT. Protein: CASSLSSSSSEAFF.

This clonotype was seen repeatedly, ten times or more. V usage is TRBV28 and J usage is TRBJ2-6, with no clear D. Germline-derived CDR1 and CDR2 are MDHEN and SYDVKM. V shed 2 bases and J shed 0 bases, with 5 bases lying between them. The CDR3 runs to 15 residues. Here the CDR3 reads CASSLGASGANVLTF. In DNA form, the CDR3 reads TGTGCCAGCAGTTTAGGAGCCTCTGGGGCCAACGTCCTGACTTTC.

This clonotype appeared many times. V usage is TRBV7-2 and J usage is TRBJ2-5; D gene ambiguous. V lost 1 base, J lost 1 base, and 10 bases lay in between. This CDR3 is built from 15 residues. CDR1 and CDR2 from the germline V gene are SGHTA and FQGNSA. The CDR3 DNA reads as TGTGCCAGCAGCTTAGTAGGTCTATCCCAAGAGACCCAGTACTTC. Residues: CASSLVGLSQETQYF.